The 21 T cell receptor beta chains below come from one sample, sequenced in a study of T cells after yellow fever vaccination. TCRdb fed the 5' RACE reads into MiXCR, producing one record per CDR3 protein. The repertoire holds 150,000 to 200,000 distinct CDR3 sequences, with 6.2% as singletons. The sample consisted of CD4+ T cells sorted from PBMCs, taken on the day of the first yellow fever vaccination. These receptors were taken from a man younger than 35 who received the YFV17D yellow fever vaccine.

This clonotype was picked up a small number of times. The V gene is TRBV18, the J gene TRBJ2-1; 8 bases match TRBD1. CDR3 size: 18 residues. V shed 2 bases, J shed 7 bases, and the junction held 16 bases outside the gene matches. Germline CDR1 KGHSH, CDR2 LQKENI. CDR3 amino acids: CASSPLAAKGTGINEQFF. The DNA for the CDR3 is TGTGCCAGCTCACCATTGGCCGCCAAGGGGACAGGCATTAATGAGCAGTTCTTC.

This clonotype was seen only a few times. This sequence joins TRBV7-3 and TRBJ1-1, with no clear D. Germline V gives CDR1 SGHTA, CDR2 FQGTGA. The CDR3 has 14 amino acids. Deletions cut 3 bases from V and 1 base from J, with 9 bases between. As DNA, the CDR3 is TGTGCCAGCAGCTTGAGACATTCGAACACTGAAGCTTTCTTT. This codes for CASSLRHSNTEAFF.

CDR3 in amino acids: CASSPTGRRVEYV. For the CDR3, the DNA is TGTGCCAGCAGCCCGACCGGCCGAAGGGTTGAGTACGTC. The chain recombines TRBV7-3 with TRBJ2-7; no definite D call. Deletions cut 5 bases from V and 11 bases from J, with 19 bases between. The germline CDR1 and CDR2 sequences are SGHTA and FQGTGA. This CDR3 region has 13 residues.

This clonotype has just a few counts. The chain employs TRBV7-9 and TRBJ1-1, with D tentatively TRBD1 (6 bases). V was shortened by 5 bases and J by 2 bases, with 15 bases between the two germline ends. The CDR3 consists of 15 residues. The germline CDR1 and CDR2 sequences are SEHNR and FQNEAQ (reference sequence). CDR3 region: CASSVLRGPNTEAFF. DNA of the CDR3: TGTGCCAGCAGCGTCCTCAGGGGTCCTAACACTGAAGCTTTCTTT.

In this sample, this clonotype turned up many times. This sequence joins TRBV29-1 and TRBJ2-3, with D unresolved. V lost 6 bases and J lost 0, with 4 bases in between. Germline CDR1 SQVTM, CDR2 ANQGSEA. This CDR3 has 11 amino acids. This CDR3 reads CSVASTDTQYF. The CDR3, as DNA: TGCAGCGTCGCAAGCACAGATACGCAGTATTTT.

This clonotype was counted many times. The rearrangement joins TRBV12-3 or TRBV12-4 to TRBJ2-5; a possible D gene is TRBD1 (5 bases). This CDR3 is built from 13 residues. Trimming removed 3 bases from V and 5 bases from J, with 10 bases in between. DNA of the CDR3: TGTGCCAGCAGTTTGTGGGGCGTGGAGACCCAGTACTTC. It translates to CASSLWGVETQYF.

In this sample, this clonotype turned up many times. The junction differs from germline at one of its ends, possibly a read error. The chain couples TRBV5-1 to TRBJ1-5, with a tentative D call TRBD1 (5 bases). Germline CDR1 and CDR2: SGHRS and YFSETQ. The CDR3 has 13 amino acids. The CDR3 is CASSFSQGQAQHF. CDR3 coding DNA: TGCGCCAGCAGCTTCTCGCAGGGTCAGGCCCAGCATTTT. The entire variable domain, with the rest obtained from reference TRBV5-1 and TRBJ1-5, is as follows: KAGVTQTPRYLIKTRGQQVTLSCSPISGHRSVSWYQQTPGQGLQFLFEYFSETQRNKGNFPGRFSGRQFSNSRSEMNVSTLELGDSALYLCASSFSQGQAQHFGDGTRLSIL.

This clonotype turned up a few times. The CDR3 nucleotides read TGTGCCAGCTCACCCTCGACGAGCTCCTATAATTCACCCCTCCACTTT. Amino acids: CASSPSTSSYNSPLHF. This chain connects TRBV18 to TRBJ1-6, with no clear D. This CDR3 region has 16 residues. Germline V gene sequence: CDR1 KGHSH, CDR2 LQKENI. V lost 3 bases and J 0 bases, leaving 9 bases between the germline ends.

This clonotype was seen many times. The chain recombines TRBV5-1 with TRBJ1-1; TRBD1 is a possible D gene (6 bases). V shed 2 bases and J shed 4 bases, with 12 bases lying between them. This CDR3 spans 14 amino acids. Germline V gene lookup returns CDR1 SGHRS and CDR2 YFSETQ. The CDR3 nucleotides are TGCGCCAGCAGCTTCCAGGGGTACGGCACTGAAGCTTTCTTT. Residues: CASSFQGYGTEAFF.

Only a few counts were recorded for this clonotype. This chain joins TRBV20-1 and TRBJ2-3; the match to TRBD2 covers 8 bases. The CDR3 has 13 residues. The germline V gene has CDR1 DFQATT and CDR2 SNEGSKA (reference sequence). Losses at the gene ends were 4 bases for V and 8 bases for J; bases not matched to a gene: 8. Written as DNA, the CDR3 is TGCAGTGCTACCGGGACTAGTATCGGTACGCAGTATTTT. Protein sequence: CSATGTSIGTQYF.

This clonotype was seen at least ten times. The rearrangement joins TRBV6-5 to TRBJ2-7, with 8 bases fitting TRBD2. Germline trimming cut 7 bases from V and 3 bases from J; bases unmatched to any gene: 5. The CDR3 extends over 13 amino acids. Looked up from germline, CDR1 is MNHEY and CDR2 is SVGAGI. CDR3 nucleotide sequence: TGTGCCAGCATTCGGGCGGGGGGCTACGAGCAGTACTTC. Translated, it gives CASIRAGGYEQYF.

The V gene is TRBV20-1, the J gene TRBJ2-7, with D perhaps assigned TRBD1 or TRBD2 (7 bases each). There are 12 residues in the CDR3. Germline V gene data show CDR1 as DFQATT and CDR2 as SNEGSKA (reference sequence). V lost 4 bases and J lost 5, with 12 bases in between. CDR3 nucleotides: TGCAGTGCTAAGACAGGGAGGGACGAGCAGTACTTC. This sequence encodes CSAKTGRDEQYF.

This clonotype was counted at least ten times. The rearrangement joins TRBV25-1 to TRBJ2-2; D might be TRBD1 (6 bases). Germline CDR1 and CDR2: MGHDK and SYGVNS. The CDR3 spans 14 residues. The V end was cut by 6 bases, the J end by 4 bases, with 12 bases between. CDR3 nucleotides: TGTGCCAGCAGCAATACAGGGACCACCGGGGAGCTGTTTTTT. As protein: CASSNTGTTGELFF.

This clonotype was observed a handful of times. The V and J genes are TRBV7-2 and TRBJ2-5, with 8 bases lining up with TRBD2. CDR1 is SGHTA, CDR2 FQGNSA, per germline. The CDR3 is 15 amino acids. Trimming cost V 5 bases and J 5 bases; bases outside gene matches: 10. CDR3 region: CASSAAGTRWETQYF. The CDR3 nucleotides are TGTGCCAGCAGCGCAGCCGGGACTAGGTGGGAGACCCAGTACTTC.

A few counts support this clonotype. The chain recombines TRBV7-8 with TRBJ2-3; 7 nucleotides align to TRBD2. This CDR3 spans 15 amino acids. Germline-derived CDR1 and CDR2 are SGHVS and FQNEAQ. The V segment lost 5 bases and the J segment 5 bases; nucleotides outside the gene matches: 10. The CDR3 sequence is CASSPRDYMGDTQYF. The DNA of the CDR3 is TGTGCCAGCAGCCCCCGGGACTATATGGGAGATACGCAGTATTTT.

The V and J genes are TRBV7-8 and TRBJ2-2, with D uncertain. This CDR3 comprises 14 residues. V lost 8 bases and J lost 6, with 16 bases in between. Germline CDR1 reads SGHVS; CDR2 reads FQNEAQ. CDR3 in amino acids: CASFGLNRPGELFF. The CDR3 DNA follows: TGTGCCAGCTTTGGTCTTAACCGACCCGGGGAGCTGTTTTTT.

This clonotype was picked up many times. The J gene is TRBJ2-1, the V gene TRBV11-2; the D gene could be TRBD1 or TRBD2 (6 bases each). V gave up 1 base and J gave up 5 bases, with 15 bases separating them. Germline loops: CDR1 SGHAT, CDR2 FQNNGV. This CDR3 has 16 amino acids. CDR3 nucleotides: TGTGCCAGCAGCTTAGCTTTTGTGGGGGGCCACAATGAGCAGTTCTTC. Translation gives CASSLAFVGGHNEQFF.

V is TRBV3-1 and J is TRBJ1-2; a possible D gene is TRBD1 (5 bases). CDR1 is LGHDT and CDR2 is YNNKEL in the germline V gene (reference sequence). There are 11 residues in the CDR3. V lost 0 bases and J lost 11, with 7 bases in between. The CDR3 here is CASSQEGEYTF. For the CDR3, the DNA is TGTGCCAGCAGCCAAGAGGGGGAGTACACCTTC.

Note on this clonotype: Its ends do not fully match the called genes, so a read error is possible. V is TRBV6-4 and J is TRBJ1-1, with D tentatively TRBD1 (6 bases). The V gene's germline CDR1 is MRHNA and CDR2 SNTAGT. This CDR3 region has 18 residues. The CDR3 protein is CTSSGGIGSWDMNTEAFF. CDR3 nucleotide sequence: TGTACCAGCAGTGGGGGTATTGGGAGTTGGGACATGAACACTGAAGCTTTCTTT.

This clonotype appeared many times. The genes are TRBV6-6 and TRBJ1-4; D is undetermined. The CDR3 has 12 amino acids. V lost 6 bases, J lost 8 bases, and 10 bases lay in between. The germline CDR1 and CDR2 sequences are MNHNY and SVGAGI (reference sequence). The DNA of the CDR3 is TGTGCCAGCAGGGGTGGAGGCGAAAAACTGTTTTTT. This gives the protein CASRGGGEKLFF.

Remarks on this clonotype: A much larger clone sits a single nucleotide away, making a read error possible. The chain employs TRBV6-2 or TRBV6-3 and TRBJ2-7; no clear D gene. From germline, CDR1 is MNHEY and CDR2 SVGEGT. V was cut by 4 bases and J by 2 bases, with 12 bases left in between. This CDR3 region has 14 residues. CDR3 amino acids: CASSCFLRAYEQYV. The CDR3 DNA is TGTGCCAGCAGTTGCTTCTTGAGAGCCTACGAGCAGTACGTC.